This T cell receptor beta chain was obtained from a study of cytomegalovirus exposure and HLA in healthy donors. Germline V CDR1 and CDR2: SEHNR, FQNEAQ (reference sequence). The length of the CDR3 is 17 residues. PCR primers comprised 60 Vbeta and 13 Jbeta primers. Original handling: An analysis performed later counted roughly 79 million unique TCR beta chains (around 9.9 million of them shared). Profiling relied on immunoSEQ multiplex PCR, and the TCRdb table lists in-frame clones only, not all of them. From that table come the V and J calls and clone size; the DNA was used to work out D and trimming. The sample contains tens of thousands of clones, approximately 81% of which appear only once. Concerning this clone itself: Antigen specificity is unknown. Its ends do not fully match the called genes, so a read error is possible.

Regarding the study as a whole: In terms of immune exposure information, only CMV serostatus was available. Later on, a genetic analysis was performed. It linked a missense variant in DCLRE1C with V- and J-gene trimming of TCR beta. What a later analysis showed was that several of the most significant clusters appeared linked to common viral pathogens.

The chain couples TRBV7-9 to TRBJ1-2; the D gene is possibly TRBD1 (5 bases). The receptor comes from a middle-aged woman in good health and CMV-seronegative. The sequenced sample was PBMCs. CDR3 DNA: TGTTCCAGCAGCTTAGCGCCCTACAGGAGTATTAACTATGGCTACACCTTC. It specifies CSSSLAPYRSINYGYTF.